A single sample is the source of the 26 T cell receptor beta chains below, sequenced in a study of CD8+ T cells in alopecia areata. Extraction of RNA preceded its reverse transcription into cDNA, which served as the sequencing template. Repertoires were generated with immunoSEQ multiplex PCR, while TCRdb's copy carries only in-frame clones and drops some. This table holds under 95,000 clones, around 71% found once. Treatment defined: oral pan-JAK inhibitor, 5-10 mg twice daily. The material was CD8+ T cells sorted from blood, obtained at roughly week 45, from a patient treated with tofacitinib. The receptors originated from a human donor with alopecia areata.

The chain joins TRBV19 to TRBJ1-2; 8 bases fit TRBD1. Germline CDR1 reads LNHDA; CDR2 reads SQIVND (reference sequence). The V and J ends lost 9 bases and 4 bases, in that order; junction bases with no gene match: 7. The CDR3 totals 13 residues. The CDR3, as DNA: TGTGCCAGCCAGGACAGGGCGGTCTATGGCTACACCTTC. This codes for CASQDRAVYGYTF.

This chain connects TRBV29-1 to TRBJ2-7; D tentatively reads TRBD1 or TRBD2 (5 bases each). V shed 6 bases and J shed 0 bases, with 15 bases lying between them. CDR1 and CDR2 (germline): SQVTM, ANQGSEA. This CDR3 spans 14 amino acids. The CDR3: CSVDRDDSSYEQYF. The CDR3 DNA reads TGCAGCGTCGACCGGGACGACAGCTCCTACGAGCAGTACTTC.

This clone appeared once. The genes are TRBV2 and TRBJ1-2; D call uncertain. Trimming took 4 bases from V and 6 from J, leaving 15 bases between them. In germline, CDR1 is SNHLY, CDR2 FYNNEI. The CDR3 covers 14 residues. The CDR3 sequence is CASSGTRGRDGYTF. The CDR3 nucleotides are TGTGCCAGCAGTGGGACTCGGGGTCGGGATGGCTACACCTTC.

The rearrangement uses TRBV6-5 and TRBJ1-1; D unresolved. Deletions cut 2 bases from V and 8 bases from J, with 18 bases between. The CDR3 runs 15 residues. Germline V CDR1 and CDR2: MNHEY, SVGAGI. The CDR3 sequence is CASSYRKGGNGEAFF. For the CDR3, the DNA is TGTGCCAGCAGTTACCGCAAGGGTGGGAACGGCGAAGCTTTCTTT.

This clone was seen only a few times. This chain links TRBV7-8 with TRBJ2-6; 8 bases map to TRBD1. Germline V lookup: CDR1 SGHVS, CDR2 FQNEAQ. V was clipped by 4 bases and J by 2 bases; unmatched bases: 7. The length of the CDR3 is 17 residues. Written as DNA, the CDR3 is TGTGCCAGCAGCTCGGACAGGGAAGCAACTGGGGCCAACGTCCTGACTTTC. This gives the protein CASSSDREATGANVLTF. The whole variable domain, remainder taken from reference TRBV7-8 and TRBJ2-6, is GAGVSQSPRYKVAKRGQDVALRCDPISGHVSLFWYQQALGQGPEFLTYFQNEAQLDKSGLPSDRFFAERPEGSVSTLKIQRTQQEDSAVYLCASSSDREATGANVLTFGAGSRLTVL.

The chain joins TRBV9 to TRBJ1-3; D is undetermined. The ends were cut back, 0 bases at V and 0 bases at J, with 10 bases in the middle. Germline values: CDR1 SGDLS, CDR2 YYNGEE. The CDR3 is 16 amino acids. The CDR3 spells CASSVGTEPSGNTIYF. CDR3 nucleotides: TGTGCCAGCAGCGTAGGGACCGAGCCCTCTGGAAACACCATATATTTT.

The rearrangement links TRBV5-6 to TRBJ1-1, with D maybe TRBD1 (5 bases). This CDR3 region has 13 residues. The germline V gene has CDR1 SGHDT and CDR2 YYEEEE. With 0 bases removed from V and 6 bases from J, the gap between germline ends came to 9 bases. The CDR3 DNA reads TGTGCCAGCAGCTTGGCCGAAGGGGCTGAAGCTTTCTTT. Its protein product is CASSLAEGAEAFF.

In DNA form, the CDR3 reads TGTGCCAAACCCGGGACTCCTGAACCCACCAATCAGCCCCAGCATTTT. Its translation is CAKPGTPEPTNQPQHF. This chain connects TRBV27 to TRBJ1-5, with D maybe TRBD1 (5 bases). V was cut by 10 bases and J by 3 bases, with 22 bases left in between. The CDR3 spans 16 residues. The V gene's germline CDR1 is MNHEY and CDR2 SMNVEV (reference sequence).

The chain uses TRBV13 and TRBJ2-3; 10 bases are a match to TRBD1. The junction had 7 bases not matched to a gene; V was cut back by 4 bases and J by 3 bases. The CDR3 sequence is 16 residues long. Germline assignment: CDR1 PRHDT and CDR2 FYEKMQ (reference sequence). Here the CDR3 DNA reads TGTGCCAGCAGCTCGGGACAGGGGAGGGGGACAGATACGCAGTATTTT. Translated: CASSSGQGRGTDTQYF.

This sequence joins TRBV7-2 and TRBJ2-7; possibly TRBD1 for D (6 bases). V was pared by 2 bases and J by 1 base, with 12 bases between. There are 15 residues in the CDR3. The germline gives CDR1 SGHTA, CDR2 FQGNSA. CDR3 nucleotide sequence: TGTGCCAGCAGCTTAACACAACAGGGTTCCTACGAGCAGTACTTC. Amino acid sequence: CASSLTQQGSYEQYF.

This rearrangement joins TRBV2 to TRBJ2-5; tentatively, D is TRBD1 or TRBD2 (6 bases each). Germline assignment: CDR1 SNHLY and CDR2 FYNNEI. Trimming took off 6 bases at V and 1 base at J, with 12 bases between the two ends. This CDR3 has 14 amino acids. In DNA, the CDR3 is TGTGCCAGCAGCGAGGGGGGCCTCCAAGAGACCCAGTACTTC. Its protein is CASSEGGLQETQYF.

The chain has TRBV19 and TRBJ1-1; possible D gene TRBD1, 5 bases. V was trimmed by 4 bases and J by 4 bases, leaving 10 bases between them. The germline V gene encodes CDR1 LNHDA and CDR2 SQIVND (reference sequence). The CDR3 loop spans 13 amino acids. The CDR3 DNA reads TGTGCCAGTAGTAAACAGCAGGGCACTGAAGCTTTCTTT. It yields the protein CASSKQQGTEAFF.

The chain links TRBV15 to TRBJ2-3; TRBD1 matches 9 bases. V lost 3 bases and J lost 4; bases outside the gene matches: 2. Germline values: CDR1 LNHNV, CDR2 YYDKDF (reference sequence). The CDR3 has 14 amino acids. CDR3 residues: CATSRTGGPDTQYF. The CDR3 region has the DNA TGTGCCACCAGCAGGACAGGGGGTCCAGATACGCAGTATTTT.

This clone appeared once. The chain is built from TRBV7-2 and TRBJ2-1, with TRBD2 matching 14 bases. This CDR3 has 15 amino acids. CDR1 and CDR2 (germline): SGHTA, FQGNSA. J was trimmed by 8 bases and V by 2 bases; bases with no gene match: 2. The CDR3 loop reads CASSLRLAGGHEQFF. The CDR3 DNA follows: TGTGCCAGCAGCTTAAGACTAGCGGGGGGGCATGAGCAGTTCTTC.

V and J are TRBV11-2 and TRBJ2-5, with 8 bases that match TRBD2. CDR1 SGHAT and CDR2 FQNNGV come from the germline V gene. The CDR3 covers 13 residues. The trim removed 7 bases at V and 2 bases at J, leaving 3 bases unmatched. CDR3 nucleotide sequence: TGTGCCAGCAACGTAGCGGGGCAAGAGACCCAGTACTTC. This encodes CASNVAGQETQYF.

V is TRBV28 and J is TRBJ1-4; 7 nucleotides align to TRBD1. The CDR3 spans 17 residues. Germline trimming cut 2 bases from V and 5 bases from J; bases unmatched to any gene: 11. Germline V gene lookup returns CDR1 MDHEN and CDR2 SYDVKM. For the CDR3, the DNA is TGTGCCAGCAGTTTAGGAGATTGGGGACAGCTAAATGAAAAACTGTTTTTT. Translating gives CASSLGDWGQLNEKLFF.

The chain links TRBV10-2 to TRBJ1-1; D perhaps matches TRBD1 (6 bases). Germline assignment: CDR1 WSHSY and CDR2 SAAADI. The V end lost 6 bases, the J end lost 5 bases, and 16 bases lay between the germline ends. This CDR3 region has 14 residues. CDR3 nucleotides: TGCGCCAGCAGCAACAGGGTTTGGTTGACTGAAGCTTTCTTT. It encodes CASSNRVWLTEAFF.

This chain joins TRBV11-2 and TRBJ1-1; D unclear. Per germline, CDR1 SGHAT and CDR2 FQNNGV. The CDR3 has 13 amino acids. V was clipped by 2 bases and J by 7 bases, with 11 bases between them. CDR3 nucleotide sequence: TGTGCCAGCAGCTTACGTCGGGGAGGTGAAGCTTTCTTT. Protein product: CASSLRRGGEAFF.

The J gene is TRBJ2-7, the V gene TRBV15; no clear D gene. Germline V gene sequence: CDR1 LNHNV, CDR2 YYDKDF (reference sequence). V was pared by 2 bases and J by 5 bases, with 10 bases between. CDR3 size: 13 residues. CDR3 nucleotide sequence: TGTGCCACCAGCAGATCCCTCCGGGACGAGCAGTACTTC. This gives the protein CATSRSLRDEQYF. The full variable domain, in which reference TRBV15 and TRBJ2-7 provide the parts outside the CDR3, is DAMVIQNPRYQVTQFGKPVTLSCSQTLNHNVMYWYQQKSSQAPKLLFHYYDKDFNNEADTPDNFQSRRPNTSFCFLDIRSPGLGDTAMYLCATSRSLRDEQYFGPGTRLTVT.

J is TRBJ2-1 and V is TRBV27; TRBD2 matches at 10 bases. This CDR3 comprises 15 residues. CDR1 and CDR2 (germline): MNHEY, SMNVEV (reference sequence). After removal of 1 base from V and 6 bases from J, the junction contained 3 bases not matched to a gene. The CDR3 DNA reads TGTGCCAGCAGTTTATTAGCGGGGGGTCCCAATGAGCAGTTCTTC. Its protein product is CASSLLAGGPNEQFF.

In this sample, this clone turned up once. V gene TRBV11-2 combines with J gene TRBJ2-3; TRBD2 matches 11 bases. The ends lost 6 bases at V and 3 bases at J; junction bases unmatched: 8. The CDR3 is 16 amino acids. Germline CDR1 reads SGHAT; CDR2 reads FQNNGV. DNA for the CDR3: TGTGCCAGCAGATCTACTAGCGGGGGTGGGACAGATACGCAGTATTTT. Translated: CASRSTSGGGTDTQYF.

The V and J genes are TRBV6-1 and TRBJ2-1, with D unresolved. This CDR3 contains 13 residues. Per germline, CDR1 MNHNS and CDR2 SASEGT. Between the trimmed V and J ends, which lost 6 bases and 8 bases, there was a span of 14 bases. The CDR3 DNA sequence: TGTGCCAGCAGAGCTCCTAGGCGATATGAGCAGTTCTTC. It is translated as CASRAPRRYEQFF.

The chain employs TRBV4-1 and TRBJ2-7; D is unclear. There are 14 residues in the CDR3. Per germline, CDR1 MGHRA and CDR2 YSYEKL. Trimming removed 0 bases from V and 3 bases from J, with 9 bases in between. CDR3 DNA: TGCGCCAGCAGCCAAGATTACACCAGCTACGAGCAGTACTTC. Amino acids: CASSQDYTSYEQYF.

The J gene is TRBJ2-7, the V gene TRBV5-6; 7 bases match TRBD2. The germline V gene has CDR1 SGHDT and CDR2 YYEEEE. V shed 5 bases and J 5 bases; nucleotides not matched to a gene: 1. The CDR3 contains 11 residues. The DNA for the CDR3 is TGTGCCAGCAGGAGCGGGGACGAGCAGTACTTC. Translating gives CASRSGDEQYF. The variable domain in full, completed from reference TRBV5-6 and TRBJ2-7, reads DAGVTQSPTHLIKTRGQQVTLRCSPKSGHDTVSWYQQALGQGPQFIFQYYEEEERQRGNFPDRFSGHQFPNYSSELNVNALLLGDSALYLCASRSGDEQYFGPGTRLTVT.

The genes are TRBV6-6 and TRBJ2-4; a possible D gene is TRBD2 (5 bases). The CDR3 consists of 15 residues. CDR1 MNHNY and CDR2 SVGAGI come from the germline V gene (reference sequence). V lost 0 bases and J lost 0, with 6 bases in between. This chain's CDR3 is CASSYSGLAKNIQYF. CDR3 sequence (DNA): TGTGCCAGCAGTTACTCCGGACTAGCCAAAAACATTCAGTACTTC.

The chain combines TRBV4-1 with TRBJ2-7, with D possibly TRBD1 on 5 matching bases. Germline CDR1 is MGHRA and CDR2 is YSYEKL. Deletions cut 1 base from V and 3 bases from J, with 16 bases between. The CDR3 is made up of 16 amino acids. The DNA of the CDR3 is TGCGCCAGCAGCCAAGCAGGGCTCCCCGGCGGCTACGAGCAGTACTTC. Its translation is CASSQAGLPGGYEQYF.